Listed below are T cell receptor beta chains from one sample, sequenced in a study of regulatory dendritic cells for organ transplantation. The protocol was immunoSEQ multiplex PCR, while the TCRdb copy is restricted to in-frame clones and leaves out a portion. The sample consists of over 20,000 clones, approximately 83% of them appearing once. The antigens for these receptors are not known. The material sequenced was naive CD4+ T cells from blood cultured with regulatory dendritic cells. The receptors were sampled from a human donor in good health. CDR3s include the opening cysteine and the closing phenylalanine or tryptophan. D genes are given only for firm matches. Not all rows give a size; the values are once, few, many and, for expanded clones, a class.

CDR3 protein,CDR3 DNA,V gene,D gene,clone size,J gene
CATSSADEKLFF,TGTGCCACCAGCAGTGCAGATGAAAAACTGTTTTTT,TRBV15,-,-,TRBJ1-4
CASVQAPYDTF,TGTGCCAGCGTACAGGCACCCTATGACACCTTC,TRBV7-9,-,-,TRBJ1-2
CASSEGLEQYF,TGTGCCAGCAGCGAAGGGTTGGAGCAGTACTTC,TRBV28,-,-,TRBJ2-7
CASSLDREVGTEAFF,TGTGCCAGCAGCTTGGACAGGGAGGTTGGCACTGAAGCTTTCTTT,TRBV5-4,-,-,TRBJ1-1
CASRRGPGGTARPLHF,TGTGCCAGCAGACGGGGTCCGGGAGGAACGGCTAGGCCCCTCCACTTT,TRBV27,-,-,TRBJ1-6
CSVRTGNTEAFF,TGCAGCGTTCGAACAGGGAACACTGAAGCTTTCTTT,TRBV29-1,-,-,TRBJ1-1
CASSQTLLIGNEQFF,TGTGCCAGCAGCCAAACGTTGTTGATCGGGAATGAGCAGTTCTTC,TRBV14,-,-,TRBJ2-1
CASSLIPGPPGELFF,TGTGCCAGCAGCTTGATACCGGGGCCACCCGGGGAGCTGTTTTTT,TRBV5-5,-,once,TRBJ2-2
CASSPRRENTEAFF,TGTGCCAGCAGCCCCCGTAGGGAGAACACTGAAGCTTTCTTT,TRBV7-2,-,-,TRBJ1-1
CASSPGDRNYNEQFF,TGTGCCAGCAGCCCGGGGGATCGCAACTACAATGAGCAGTTCTTC,TRBV4-2,-,-,TRBJ2-1
CASGLVIGQGAPYEQYF,TGTGCTAGTGGTTTGGTAATAGGACAGGGGGCCCCCTACGAGCAGTACTTC,TRBV12-5,TRBD1,-,TRBJ2-7
CASSLASGRRTDTQYF,TGTGCCAGCAGCTTAGCTAGCGGGAGACGAACAGATACGCAGTATTTT,TRBV7-9,TRBD2,-,TRBJ2-3
CASRNIGGVDTQYF,TGTGCCAGTAGAAATATCGGGGGAGTAGATACGCAGTATTTT,TRBV19,-,-,TRBJ2-3
CAWSGPTGLNQPQHF,TGTGCCTGGAGTGGCCCGACAGGGCTCAATCAGCCCCAGCATTTT,TRBV30,TRBD1,-,TRBJ1-5
CASSRGSGNSPLHF,TGTGCCAGCAGCCGGGGGTCAGGTAATTCACCCCTCCACTTT,TRBV9,-,few,TRBJ1-6
CASSYNTSPDTQYF,TGTGCCAGCAGTTATAACACTAGCCCAGATACGCAGTATTTT,TRBV6-5,-,-,TRBJ2-3
CASSTYGYTF,TGTGCCAGCAGCACCTATGGCTACACCTTC,TRBV6-5,-,-,TRBJ1-2
CASSVGSSGDTQYF,TGTGCCAGCAGCGTAGGATCCAGTGGGGATACGCAGTATTTT,TRBV9,-,-,TRBJ2-3
CASSLARGTTNEKLFF,TGTGCCAGCAGTCTTGCGAGGGGGACCACTAATGAAAAACTGTTTTTT,TRBV28,-,-,TRBJ1-4
CASSPGIQETQYF,TGTGCCAGCTCACCCGGGATTCAAGAGACCCAGTACTTC,TRBV18,-,-,TRBJ2-5
CASSTGIAGGEQYF,TGCGCCAGCAGCACAGGGATTGCGGGAGGCGAGCAGTACTTC,TRBV5-1,TRBD2,-,TRBJ2-7
CASSVGASQNTGELFF,TGTGCCAGCAGCGTAGGTGCTAGCCAGAACACCGGGGAGCTGTTTTTT,TRBV9,-,-,TRBJ2-2
CASSPSTGTDTQYF,TGTGCCAGCAGTCCGTCCACGGGGACAGATACGCAGTATTTT,TRBV6-6,-,-,TRBJ2-3
CASSTRGGGTDTQYF,TGTGCCAGCAGCACCCGAGGGGGGGGTACAGATACGCAGTATTTT,TRBV7-2,-,-,TRBJ2-3
CASSDIGLAGGRVDTQYF,TGTGCCAGCTCGGACATTGGACTAGCGGGAGGGCGGGTAGATACGCAGTATTTT,TRBV7-2,TRBD2,-,TRBJ2-3